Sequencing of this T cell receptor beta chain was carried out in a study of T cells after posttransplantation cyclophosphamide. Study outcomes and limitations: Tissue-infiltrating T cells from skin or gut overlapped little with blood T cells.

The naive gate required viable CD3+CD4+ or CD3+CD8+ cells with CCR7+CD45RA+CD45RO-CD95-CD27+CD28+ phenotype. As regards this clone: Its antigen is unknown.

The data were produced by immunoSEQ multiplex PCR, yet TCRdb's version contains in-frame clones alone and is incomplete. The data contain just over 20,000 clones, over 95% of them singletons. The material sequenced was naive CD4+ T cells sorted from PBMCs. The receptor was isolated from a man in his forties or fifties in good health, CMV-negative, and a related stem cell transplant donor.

CDR3 in DNA: TGTGCCAGCAGTCGGACAGGGGTGCGCTACGAGCAGTACTTC. This sequence encodes CASSRTGVRYEQYF. The chain joins TRBV6-5 to TRBJ2-7; the match to TRBD1 covers 9 bases. The V gene end was trimmed by 5 bases and the J gene end by 3 bases; junction bases not matched to a gene: 5. The CDR3 length is 14 residues. Germline-derived CDR1 and CDR2 are MNHEY and SVGAGI.